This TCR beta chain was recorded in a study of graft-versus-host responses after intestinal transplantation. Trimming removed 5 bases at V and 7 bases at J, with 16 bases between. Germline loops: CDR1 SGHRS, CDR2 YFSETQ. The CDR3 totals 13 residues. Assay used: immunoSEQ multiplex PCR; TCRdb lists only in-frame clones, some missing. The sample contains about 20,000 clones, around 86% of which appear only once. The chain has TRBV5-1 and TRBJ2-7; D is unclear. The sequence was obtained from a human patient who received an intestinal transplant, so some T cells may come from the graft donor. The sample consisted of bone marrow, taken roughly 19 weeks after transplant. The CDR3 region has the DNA TGCGCCAGCAGAGTTGACTTAGGTTTAGAGCAGTACTTC. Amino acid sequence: CASRVDLGLEQYF.